Presented here are 24 T cell receptor beta chains from one specimen sequenced in a study of T cell changes during pregnancy in multiple sclerosis. Clones were sequenced by immunoSEQ multiplex PCR, and TCRdb holds only the in-frame ones, with some missing. This table has under 95,000 clones, around 93% appearing once. The specimen was peripheral blood, collected in the second trimester of pregnancy. These receptors were taken from a female donor in good health, enrolled as a control in a pregnancy study.

The chain recombines TRBV5-4 with TRBJ2-3, with D uncertain. This CDR3 contains 14 residues. V lost 4 bases and J 0 bases, leaving 9 bases between the germline ends. Germline V gene sequence: CDR1 SGHNT, CDR2 YYREEE (reference sequence). This chain's CDR3 is CASSGRFSTDTQYF. In nucleotides, the CDR3 is TGTGCCAGCAGCGGCAGATTTAGCACAGATACGCAGTATTTT.

The genes are TRBV7-8 and TRBJ2-2; 7 bases align to TRBD1. The CDR3 is 16 residues long. Germline V gene data show CDR1 as SGHVS and CDR2 as FQNEAQ. V lost 1 base and J lost 3; bases outside the gene matches: 5. CDR3: CASSLVTTGYTGELFF. CDR3 DNA sequence: TGTGCCAGCAGCTTAGTTACGACAGGGTACACCGGGGAGCTGTTTTTT. The variable domain in full, with the rest retrieved from reference TRBV7-8 and TRBJ2-2, is GAGVSQSPRYKVAKRGQDVALRCDPISGHVSLFWYQQALGQGPEFLTYFQNEAQLDKSGLPSDRFFAERPEGSVSTLKIQRTQQEDSAVYLCASSLVTTGYTGELFFGEGSRLTVL.

V gene TRBV30 combines with J gene TRBJ1-3; TRBD1 is a possible D gene (5 bases). The CDR3 runs 15 residues. Germline CDR1 reads GTSNPN; CDR2 reads SVGIG (reference sequence). The V and J ends lost 0 bases and 7 bases respectively, with 16 bases between them. The CDR3 DNA sequence: TGTGCCTGGAGTGTAAGACTAGGGGAAGGGAACACCATATATTTT. Encoded protein: CAWSVRLGEGNTIYF.

The V gene is TRBV11-3, the J gene TRBJ2-3, with 9 bases aligning to TRBD2. CDR3 size: 16 residues. CDR1 SGHNT and CDR2 YENEEA come from the germline V gene. V lost 4 bases, J lost 3 bases, and 8 bases stayed unmatched. CDR3 residues: CASSSNGGGATDTQYF. CDR3 nucleotides: TGTGCCAGCAGCTCCAATGGCGGGGGGGCAACAGATACGCAGTATTTT.

V is TRBV4-1 and J is TRBJ2-5; D is ambiguous. Germline lookup yields CDR1 MGHRA and CDR2 YSYEKL. Trimming removed 2 bases from V and 8 bases from J, with 15 bases in between. This CDR3 is built from 14 residues. In nucleotides, the CDR3 is TGCGCCAGCAGCCAACCGGTCAGGAACCCAACCCAGTACTTC. It translates to CASSQPVRNPTQYF.

The sample holds a few counts of this clone. The chain has TRBV7-9 and TRBJ1-1; no firm D call. Trimming took 2 bases from V and 3 from J, leaving 7 bases between them. Germline lookup yields CDR1 SEHNR and CDR2 FQNEAQ (reference sequence). The CDR3 consists of 13 residues. CDR3 coding DNA: TGTGCCAGCAGCTTACTGGCGGACACTGAAGCTTTCTTT. Amino acids: CASSLLADTEAFF.

The V call is TRBV7-9, the J call TRBJ2-7, with 7 bases that match TRBD1. The germline gives CDR1 SEHNR, CDR2 FQNEAQ (reference sequence). The CDR3 runs 14 residues. V gave up 6 bases and J gave up 6 bases; unmatched junction bases: 11. CDR3: CASRTGFFSGEQYF. In DNA form, the CDR3 reads TGTGCCAGCAGGACAGGGTTTTTTTCTGGCGAGCAGTACTTC.

The chain joins TRBV7-2 to TRBJ1-3; D gene unclear. Germline V CDR1 and CDR2: SGHTA, FQGNSA. V was trimmed by 5 bases and J by 4 bases, leaving 6 bases between them. This CDR3 region has 12 residues. The CDR3 spells CASSLIGNTIYF. The CDR3 coding sequence is TGTGCCAGCAGCCTAATCGGAAACACCATATATTTT.

As DNA, the CDR3 is TGTGCCAGCAGCTTAACTCGCGAAGGGGCTGGAAACACCATATATTTT. Translation: CASSLTREGAGNTIYF. V gene TRBV7-3 combines with J gene TRBJ1-3; perhaps TRBD1 as D (5 bases). The germline gives CDR1 SGHTA, CDR2 FQGTGA. The CDR3 covers 16 residues. The V and J ends lost 0 bases and 2 bases respectively, with 11 bases between them.

This chain links TRBV4-1 with TRBJ2-7, with TRBD2 matching 10 bases. The CDR3 length is 15 residues. J was trimmed by 3 bases and V by 2 bases; bases with no gene match: 4. Per the germline V gene, CDR1 is MGHRA and CDR2 is YSYEKL. The CDR3 here is CASSQPLAGNYEQYF. DNA of the CDR3: TGCGCCAGCAGCCAACCACTAGCGGGGAACTACGAGCAGTACTTC.

For the CDR3, the DNA is TGTGCCAGCAGCTTAGGTCCAGGGGGCATGGAGACCCAGTACTTC. Residues: CASSLGPGGMETQYF. The chain combines TRBV7-3 with TRBJ2-5; TRBD1 matches 8 bases. This CDR3 comprises 15 residues. Germline V gene lookup returns CDR1 SGHTA and CDR2 FQGTGA. V dropped 2 bases and J dropped 5; count of bases not matched to a gene: 7. The full variable domain, rest sourced from reference TRBV7-3 and TRBJ2-5, is GAGVSQTPSNKVTEKGKYVELRCDPISGHTALYWYRQSLGQGPEFLIYFQGTGAADDSGLPNDRFFAVRPEGSVSTLKIQRTERGDSAVYLCASSLGPGGMETQYFGPGTRLLVL.

The chain uses TRBV25-1 and TRBJ1-1; TRBD1 agrees at 8 bases. Germline loops: CDR1 MGHDK, CDR2 SYGVNS. V shed 3 bases, J shed 7 bases, and the junction held 4 bases outside the gene matches. This CDR3 region has 13 residues. The CDR3 DNA follows: TGTGCCAGCAGTGAGGTCGGACAGGGTGAAGCTTTCTTT. Its protein is CASSEVGQGEAFF.

The CDR3 DNA reads as TGTGCCAGTAGTATCTTTCTAAAAGGACAGTACCGCCAAGAGACCCAGTACTTC. This sequence encodes CASSIFLKGQYRQETQYF. The chain has TRBV19 and TRBJ2-5, with D possibly matching TRBD1 (6 bases). V lost 3 bases and J 1 base, leaving 21 bases between the germline ends. CDR3 length: 18 residues. Germline V CDR1 and CDR2: LNHDA, SQIVND (reference sequence).

This clone has only one observation. The rearrangement joins TRBV25-1 to TRBJ1-2; D might be TRBD1 (5 bases). In germline, CDR1 is MGHDK, CDR2 SYGVNS. This CDR3 comprises 17 residues. Trimming shortened V by 2 bases and J by 4 bases, and 20 bases separated the two germline ends. This CDR3 is CASSETRQGTFGYGYTF. Here the CDR3 DNA reads TGTGCCAGCAGTGAAACGAGGCAGGGAACGTTCGGCTATGGCTACACCTTC.

J is TRBJ2-2 and V is TRBV29-1; the match to TRBD2 covers 9 bases. The CDR3 contains 15 residues. Germline values: CDR1 SQVTM, CDR2 ANQGSEA. V dropped 4 bases and J dropped 0; count of bases not matched to a gene: 3. DNA of the CDR3: TGCAGCGTTGGTGCTAGCGGGGCGAACACCGGGGAGCTGTTTTTT. Translated, it gives CSVGASGANTGELFF.

The chain combines TRBV19 with TRBJ1-6; no clear D. V lost 5 bases to trimming and J lost 0 bases, with 8 bases between them. Germline CDR1 LNHDA, CDR2 SQIVND (reference sequence). The CDR3 runs 15 residues. Written as DNA, the CDR3 is TGTGCCAGTAGTGGCAGTATCTCCTATAATTCACCCCTCCACTTT. Translated: CASSGSISYNSPLHF.

This chain links TRBV9 with TRBJ1-1; D is undetermined. Germline values: CDR1 SGDLS, CDR2 YYNGEE. There are 17 residues in the CDR3. V lost 4 bases and J 0 bases, leaving 19 bases between the germline ends. Here the CDR3 DNA reads TGTGCCAGCAGCCCAGACTTCAATGCGGGAATGAACACTGAAGCTTTCTTT. It yields the protein CASSPDFNAGMNTEAFF.

This clone appeared a few times. The chain recombines TRBV19 with TRBJ1-2, with TRBD1 identical over 9 bases. The CDR3 is made up of 15 amino acids. V lost 4 bases to trimming and J lost 6 bases; unmatched junction nucleotides: 9. Germline CDR1 and CDR2: LNHDA and SQIVND (reference sequence). The CDR3 here is CASSTTGQGSNGYTF. The CDR3 region has the DNA TGTGCCAGTAGTACTACGGGACAGGGTAGTAATGGCTACACCTTC.

This clone was recorded once. The chain combines TRBV5-1 with TRBJ1-5; possibly TRBD1 for D (6 bases). The V gene's germline CDR1 is SGHRS and CDR2 YFSETQ. This CDR3 spans 13 amino acids. Trimming removed 8 bases from V and 6 bases from J, with 15 bases in between. Here the CDR3 DNA reads TGCGCCAGTAAAAGGGACACTGGTCAGCCCCAGCATTTT. Its protein is CASKRDTGQPQHF.

The genes are TRBV27 and TRBJ1-2, with D perhaps TRBD1 (5 bases). CDR3 size: 13 residues. V was pared by 6 bases and J by 6 bases, with 14 bases between. Germline values: CDR1 MNHEY, CDR2 SMNVEV (reference sequence). CDR3 nucleotide sequence: TGTGCCAGCAGCCCCGGCGCGGGGGATGGCTACACCTTC. Its translation is CASSPGAGDGYTF.

Here the CDR3 reads CASSLARTGVNEQFF. For the CDR3, the DNA is TGTGCCAGCAGCTTGGCTCGGACAGGGGTAAATGAGCAGTTCTTC. The rearrangement links TRBV5-4 to TRBJ2-1; 9 nucleotides agree with TRBD1. This CDR3 has 15 residues. CDR1 is SGHNT and CDR2 is YYREEE in the germline V gene (reference sequence). Germline trimming cut 0 bases from V and 7 bases from J; bases unmatched to any gene: 5.

The chain recombines TRBV18 with TRBJ1-1; 7 bases align to TRBD1. Germline values: CDR1 KGHSH, CDR2 LQKENI. The length of the CDR3 is 15 residues. V lost 2 bases to trimming and J lost 1 base; unmatched junction nucleotides: 4. CDR3 sequence (DNA): TGTGCCAGCTCACCAGGGGGACAGAAGAACACTGAAGCTTTCTTT. Translated, it gives CASSPGGQKNTEAFF.

This sequence joins TRBV11-3 and TRBJ1-1; TRBD1 agrees at 8 bases. Per the germline V gene, CDR1 is SGHNT and CDR2 is YENEEA. V shed 4 bases and J 2 bases; nucleotides not matched to a gene: 3. The CDR3 extends over 14 amino acids. Here the CDR3 DNA reads TGTGCCAGCAGCTCCCAGGGGGCCAACACTGAAGCTTTCTTT. It yields the protein CASSSQGANTEAFF.

The rearrangement uses TRBV7-8 and TRBJ2-1, with 11 bases matching TRBD2. The CDR3 sequence is 15 residues long. J was trimmed by 8 bases and V by 5 bases; bases with no gene match: 8. CDR1 and CDR2 from the germline V gene are SGHVS and FQNEAQ. The CDR3 spells CASSPRLAGIHEQFF. CDR3 coding DNA: TGTGCCAGCAGCCCCCGACTAGCGGGGATCCATGAGCAGTTCTTC.